The 21 T cell receptor beta chains reported below all come from one sample, sequenced in a study of cytomegalovirus exposure and HLA in healthy donors. The PCR was carried out with 60 Vbeta primers and 13 Jbeta primers. This table comes from immunoSEQ multiplex PCR, and its TCRdb copy is limited to in-frame clones, with some not included. Of about 150,000 clones listed, around 79% were seen once; the top ten hold approximately 6.9%. The sample consisted of PBMCs. The receptors stem from a woman in her forties in good health and CMV-seropositive.

The chain couples TRBV30 to TRBJ2-1, with 7 bases fitting TRBD1. This CDR3 region has 17 residues. Germline V gives CDR1 GTSNPN, CDR2 SVGIG (reference sequence). J lost 2 bases, V lost 0 bases, and 10 bases had no gene match. The CDR3 coding sequence is TGTGCCTGGAGTGTACGTAGGGGGCGGTTAACCTACAATGAGCAGTTCTTC. It yields the protein CAWSVRRGRLTYNEQFF.

The chain employs TRBV6-5 and TRBJ2-5, with D perhaps matching TRBD2 (6 bases). CDR1 is MNHEY, CDR2 SVGAGI, per germline. This CDR3 contains 13 residues. V was cut by 6 bases and J by 2 bases, with 10 bases left in between. CDR3 region: CASSRRVQETQYF. DNA for the CDR3: TGTGCCAGCAGCCGGAGGGTACAAGAGACCCAGTACTTC.

This clone was counted between two and nine times. V and J are TRBV7-3 and TRBJ1-1; the match to TRBD1 covers 10 bases. Germline V gene lookup returns CDR1 SGHTA and CDR2 FQGTGA. CDR3 length equals 15 residues. V shed 4 bases, J shed 5 bases, and the junction held 7 bases outside the gene matches. The CDR3 loop reads CASSSPGQGRTEAFF. CDR3 DNA sequence: TGTGCCAGCAGCTCCCCGGGACAGGGGAGAACTGAAGCTTTCTTT.

The chain uses TRBV2 and TRBJ2-5; D perhaps matches TRBD2 (5 bases). The V and J ends lost 3 bases and 1 base respectively, with 12 bases between them. CDR1 SNHLY and CDR2 FYNNEI come from the germline V gene. The CDR3 has 15 amino acids. CDR3 loop: CASSESGSPQETQYF. The CDR3 coding sequence is TGTGCCAGCAGTGAGAGCGGATCCCCCCAAGAGACCCAGTACTTC.

V is TRBV7-2 and J is TRBJ1-1, with no clear D. Germline V gene data show CDR1 as SGHTA and CDR2 as FQGNSA. Trimming pared 2 bases from V and 3 bases from J, leaving 16 bases between. This CDR3 has 16 residues. The DNA of the CDR3 is TGTGCCAGCAGCTTATCCCCCGACGACGGGGACACTGAAGCTTTCTTT. This translates into CASSLSPDDGDTEAFF.

The rearrangement uses TRBV28 and TRBJ1-3; 9 bases fit TRBD1. CDR1 is MDHEN, CDR2 SYDVKM, per germline. After removal of 5 bases from V and 11 bases from J, the junction contained 10 bases not matched to a gene. CDR3 size: 14 residues. The CDR3, as DNA: TGTGCCAGCAGTCGTCCCGGGACAGGGATCGCCATATATTTT. Residues: CASSRPGTGIAIYF.

The rearrangement joins TRBV5-1 to TRBJ1-4; D uncertain. This CDR3 has 15 residues. V dropped 4 bases and J dropped 0 bases, with 10 bases sitting between them. Germline V gene data show CDR1 as SGHRS and CDR2 as YFSETQ. CDR3: CASSADGSTNEKLFF. The CDR3 nucleotides are TGCGCCAGCAGCGCCGACGGGTCAACTAATGAAAAACTGTTTTTT.

The gene calls are TRBV19 and TRBJ2-3; 13 bases match TRBD2. Trimming took 5 bases from V and 5 from J; bases not matched to a gene: 10. Germline values: CDR1 LNHDA, CDR2 SQIVND (reference sequence). The CDR3 length is 17 residues. CDR3 in amino acids: CASSQPGLAGVGDTQYF. CDR3 DNA sequence: TGTGCCAGTAGTCAGCCCGGACTAGCGGGGGTGGGAGATACGCAGTATTTT. Together with reference TRBV19 and TRBJ2-3, the CDR3 gives the full variable domain: DGGITQSPKYLFRKEGQNVTLSCEQNLNHDAMYWYRQDPGQGLRLIYYSQIVNDFQKGDIAEGYSVSREKKESFPLTVTSAQKNPTAFYLCASSQPGLAGVGDTQYFGPGTRLTVL.

The rearrangement links TRBV19 to TRBJ1-6; D gene unclear. The germline V gene encodes CDR1 LNHDA and CDR2 SQIVND (reference sequence). The CDR3 runs 15 residues. Trimming removed 6 bases from V and 4 bases from J, with 13 bases in between. This CDR3 is CASSLLELYNSPLHF. The CDR3 DNA reads as TGTGCCAGTAGCCTCCTAGAGTTGTATAATTCACCCCTCCACTTT.

The genes are TRBV18 and TRBJ1-4, with D hard to call. This CDR3 has 12 residues. Germline values: CDR1 KGHSH, CDR2 LQKENI. V was shortened by 5 bases and J by 6 bases, with 7 bases between the two germline ends. The CDR3: CASSATDEKLFF. The CDR3 coding sequence is TGTGCCAGCTCAGCTACGGATGAAAAACTGTTTTTT.

This chain links TRBV7-9 with TRBJ2-1; TRBD1 aligns across 7 bases. After removal of 1 base from V and 12 bases from J, the junction contained 9 bases not matched to a gene. Germline V gene data show CDR1 as SEHNR and CDR2 as FQNEAQ (reference sequence). The CDR3 runs to 14 residues. The CDR3 bases are TGTGCCAGCAGCTTAGATGACAGGGAAGGTGGGCAGTTCTTC. It codes for CASSLDDREGGQFF.

This clone appeared a single time. The rearrangement uses TRBV9 and TRBJ1-4; D might be TRBD1 (6 bases). The CDR3 length is 14 residues. Trimming pared 2 bases from V and 6 bases from J, leaving 11 bases between. Germline V CDR1 and CDR2: SGDLS, YYNGEE. This chain's CDR3 is CASSVRGGDEKLFF. In DNA, the CDR3 is TGTGCCAGCAGCGTTAGGGGGGGAGATGAAAAACTGTTTTTT.

V and J are TRBV7-9 and TRBJ1-2; D may be TRBD1 (5 bases). CDR3 length: 15 amino acids. The V end was cut by 1 base, the J end by 4 bases, with 13 bases between. CDR1 is SEHNR and CDR2 is FQNEAQ in the germline V gene (reference sequence). CDR3 sequence: CASSLDGAAGYGYTF. In nucleotides, the CDR3 is TGTGCCAGCAGCTTAGATGGGGCCGCTGGCTATGGCTACACCTTC.

The V call is TRBV10-2, the J call TRBJ1-1, with unresolved D. Germline V CDR1 and CDR2: WSHSY, SAAADI. Trimming shortened V by 4 bases and J by 4 bases, and 10 bases separated the two germline ends. CDR3 length: 13 residues. The CDR3 sequence: CASSVLGSTEAFF. The CDR3 region has the DNA TGCGCCAGCAGTGTTCTGGGGAGCACTGAAGCTTTCTTT.

V usage is TRBV10-2 and J usage is TRBJ1-1; tentatively, D is TRBD1 (5 bases). Germline V lookup: CDR1 WSHSY, CDR2 SAAADI. V was trimmed by 6 bases and J by 3 bases, leaving 11 bases between them. This CDR3 comprises 13 residues. This chain's CDR3 is CASRGTGHTEAFF. In DNA, the CDR3 is TGCGCCAGCAGGGGGACTGGGCACACTGAAGCTTTCTTT.

The CDR3 protein is CASVGGEEGPQHF. The CDR3, as DNA: TGTGCCAGCGTCGGAGGGGAGGAAGGGCCCCAGCATTTT. The V gene is TRBV27, the J gene TRBJ1-5, with D possibly matching TRBD1 (5 bases). With 8 bases removed from V and 9 bases from J, the gap between germline ends came to 17 bases. This CDR3 region has 13 residues. Germline CDR1 is MNHEY and CDR2 is SMNVEV (reference sequence).

The chain joins TRBV7-6 to TRBJ2-3; D is ambiguous. V was trimmed by 6 bases and J by 0 bases, leaving 13 bases between them. Germline V gives CDR1 SGHVS, CDR2 FNYEAQ. This CDR3 has 15 amino acids. CDR3 sequence (DNA): TGTGCCAGCAGTTTACTCCGAACTAGCACAGATACGCAGTATTTT. The encoded protein is CASSLLRTSTDTQYF.

This chain joins TRBV2 and TRBJ2-2; 14 bases are a match to TRBD2. The CDR3 is 19 residues long. J lost 6 bases, V lost 7 bases, and 16 bases had no gene match. Germline assignment: CDR1 SNHLY and CDR2 FYNNEI. CDR3: CASTPQLGLAGARAGELFF. The CDR3 DNA follows: TGTGCCAGCACCCCCCAGTTGGGACTAGCGGGGGCCCGCGCCGGGGAGCTGTTTTTT.

The chain links TRBV5-1 to TRBJ2-7; 12 positions match TRBD2. Looked up from germline, CDR1 is SGHRS and CDR2 is YFSETQ. V dropped 4 bases and J dropped 7; count of bases not matched to a gene: 6. The CDR3 sequence is 14 residues long. The CDR3 protein is CASSASGGAREQYF. Written as DNA, the CDR3 is TGCGCCAGCAGCGCTAGCGGGGGGGCTCGAGAGCAGTACTTC.

The chain carries TRBV7-9 and TRBJ2-5; TRBD1 matches 9 bases. This CDR3 has 19 residues. V lost 5 bases, J lost 7 bases, and 23 bases stayed unmatched. Germline V CDR1 and CDR2: SEHNR, FQNEAQ (reference sequence). The CDR3 sequence is CASSRAGQGKFDPRGTQYF. The CDR3 bases are TGTGCCAGCAGCAGAGCGGGACAGGGAAAATTTGACCCTCGGGGGACCCAGTACTTC.

This sequence joins TRBV5-1 and TRBJ2-4, with a possible D match to TRBD2 (5 bases). Germline values: CDR1 SGHRS, CDR2 YFSETQ. Trimming stripped 4 bases from V and 3 bases from J, with 11 bases between. The CDR3 length is 14 residues. As DNA, the CDR3 is TGCGCCAGCAGCCTGGACTCCGGCAAAAACATTCAGTACTTC. Amino acid sequence: CASSLDSGKNIQYF.